These 8 T cell receptor beta chains came from one sample sequenced in a study of shared clonotypes between healthy human individuals. Produced via immunoSEQ multiplex PCR; TCRdb's table is partial and in-frame only. The sample holds a few million clones, approximately 93% seen once. The source material was naive CD4+ T cells from PBMCs. Subset: CD45RA+ positively selected. These receptors were collected from a man in his late teens or twenties in good health. Some clones in this sample may be carry-over from other donors' samples.

The chain combines TRBV5-8 with TRBJ1-1; D perhaps matches TRBD1 (6 bases). Trimming pared 6 bases from V and 1 base from J, leaving 10 bases between. CDR1 and CDR2 from the germline V gene are SGHTS and YDEGEE. The CDR3 is made up of 13 amino acids. CDR3 residues: CASILDRNTEAFF. The CDR3 DNA sequence: TGTGCCAGCATTCTGGACAGGAACACTGAAGCTTTCTTT.

This chain uses TRBV7-2 with TRBJ2-5; perhaps TRBD1 as D (6 bases). This CDR3 has 15 amino acids. Looked up from germline, CDR1 is SGHTA and CDR2 is FQGNSA. Trimming removed 3 bases from V and 5 bases from J, with 16 bases in between. CDR3 protein: CASSFQTGGGETQYF. CDR3 bases: TGTGCCAGCAGCTTTCAGACAGGCGGCGGGGAGACCCAGTACTTC.

The rearrangement joins TRBV18 to TRBJ2-3; 9 bases line up with TRBD1. The CDR3 totals 20 residues. V shed 1 base and J 4 bases; nucleotides not matched to a gene: 18. Germline V CDR1 and CDR2: KGHSH, LQKENI. CDR3 sequence: CASSPLVPGQGGFGADTQYF. The CDR3 DNA reads TGTGCCAGCTCACCACTGGTTCCGGGACAGGGAGGATTTGGGGCAGATACGCAGTATTTT. The full variable domain, its missing parts supplied by reference TRBV18 and TRBJ2-3, is NAGVMQNPRHLVRRRGQEARLRCSPMKGHSHVYWYRQLPEEGLKFMVYLQKENIIDESGMPKERFSAEFPKEGPSILRIQQVVRGDSAAYFCASSPLVPGQGGFGADTQYFGPGTRLTVL.

V gene TRBV12-5 combines with J gene TRBJ2-5; a possible D gene is TRBD2 (7 bases). CDR1 and CDR2 (germline): LGHNT, FRNRAP. Trimming took 8 bases from V and 1 from J, leaving 14 bases between them. The CDR3 is made up of 14 amino acids. This CDR3 reads CASSSGGTQETQYF. The CDR3 region has the DNA TGTGCTAGTTCTTCGGGGGGCACCCAAGAGACCCAGTACTTC.

The V and J genes are TRBV6-6 and TRBJ2-5; D may be TRBD2 (7 bases). The V and J ends lost 6 bases and 1 base respectively, with 12 bases between them. The length of the CDR3 is 14 residues. CDR1 and CDR2 from the germline V gene are MNHNY and SVGAGI (reference sequence). CDR3 bases: TGTGCCAGCAGCCCCCGGGGGGCCCAAGAGACCCAGTACTTC. This gives the protein CASSPRGAQETQYF.

The chain recombines TRBV5-1 with TRBJ2-5; 9 bases are a match to TRBD2. The germline CDR1 and CDR2 sequences are SGHRS and YFSETQ. Trimming removed 5 bases from V and 5 bases from J; junction bases left unmatched: 10. There are 15 residues in the CDR3. CDR3 loop: CASSTGAGGPETQYF. The CDR3 DNA reads as TGCGCCAGCAGTACGGGGGCGGGAGGGCCGGAGACCCAGTACTTC.

To note about this clone: Other DNA sequences in this specimen translate into the identical CDR3. The V call is TRBV28, the J call TRBJ1-4; 7 nucleotides match TRBD1. With V trimmed by 5 bases and J by 8 bases, 2 bases remained unmatched. Germline CDR1 MDHEN, CDR2 SYDVKM. This CDR3 has 12 residues. The CDR3 bases are TGTGCCAGCAGTCAGGGGGGGGAAAAACTGTTTTTT. Amino acids: CASSQGGEKLFF.

The chain recombines TRBV14 with TRBJ2-3; TRBD1 is a possible D gene (5 bases). V lost 2 bases, J lost 2 bases, and 11 bases lay in between. The V gene's germline CDR1 is SGHDN and CDR2 FVKESK. This CDR3 contains 15 residues. For the CDR3, the DNA is TGTGCCAGCAGCCAATATCAGGGCCCCACAGATACGCAGTATTTT. Protein: CASSQYQGPTDTQYF.